Listed here is a single TCR beta chain. Its target is unknown. The junction had 5 bases not matched to a gene; V was cut back by 1 base and J by 1 base. Germline V lookup: CDR1 MGHRA, CDR2 YSYEKL. The CDR3 is made up of 16 amino acids. The data were produced by immunoSEQ multiplex PCR, yet TCRdb's version contains in-frame clones alone and is incomplete. The table records some 64,000 clones, approximately 80% of them present only once. The sample comes from a study of OX40 agonist ivuxolimab in advanced cancers. For the study at large: Previous treatment with anti-PD-1, anti-PD-L1 or anti-CTLA-4 therapy was allowed; 40% had received some. Overall study results and limits: Blood T cells, both CD4+ and CD8+, expanded clonally by week 6 at 0.1 to 3.0 mg/kg. The mean number of expanded clones was higher in CD8+ T cells than in CD4+.

If patients had autoimmune disease history or systemic immunosuppression, they were excluded. The specimen comprised CD4+ or CD8+ T cells sorted from blood, sampled in a trial of the OX40 agonist ivuxolimab. The clonotype comes from an adult with an advanced solid tumor such as melanoma, head and neck, liver or kidney cancer. This chain links TRBV4-1 with TRBJ2-3; TRBD2 aligns across 7 bases. CDR3 sequence reads: CASSQGPSGGTDTQYF. In DNA, the CDR3 is TGCGCCAGCAGCCAAGGACCTAGCGGTGGCACAGATACGCAGTATTTT.